The T cell receptor beta chain under discussion was sequenced for a study of T cells in Graves' hyperthyroidism and ophthalmopathy. In the study overall: Peripheral blood was acquired at first diagnosis, ahead of any therapy whatsoever.

Losses at the gene ends were 6 bases for V and 0 bases for J; bases not matched to a gene: 7. Germline V gives CDR1 ENHRY, CDR2 SYGVKD. The CDR3 sequence is 15 residues long. Amplified regions were TCR beta CDR3 sequences from RNA transcripts. HTBI primers drove first-round RT-PCR of the TCR CDR3. From the multiplex PCR reads, TCRdb called clonotypes with MiXCR, one entry per CDR3 protein. The sample records about 640,000 distinct CDR3 sequences, about a fifth being singletons. The sequencing input was blood. V gene TRBV10-3 combines with J gene TRBJ2-5; 7 bases are shared with TRBD1. This TCR was sampled from a man aged 25-45 years with Graves' ophthalmopathy. CDR3 DNA sequence: TGTGCCATCAGGGGGACAGTTGGTCACCAAGAGACCCAGTACTTC. Its translation is CAIRGTVGHQETQYF.